Each of the 25 T cell receptor beta chains below was sequenced from the same sample in a study of blood T cell repertoires in COVID-19. Here immunoSEQ multiplex PCR was the method, and the copy in TCRdb shows in-frame clones only, minus some. The data hold about 180,000 clones, with 70% to 90% observed a single time. What was sequenced was peripheral blood. Receptors were obtained from a man aged 50 or older with active or convalescent COVID-19.

The chain recombines TRBV15 with TRBJ1-5; D ambiguous. The CDR3 length is 15 residues. V was trimmed by 0 bases and J by 6 bases, leaving 12 bases between them. Germline V gives CDR1 LNHNV, CDR2 YYDKDF (reference sequence). The CDR3: CATSRDVGPGQPQHF. CDR3 bases: TGTGCCACCAGCAGAGATGTGGGCCCTGGTCAGCCCCAGCATTTT.

In DNA form, the CDR3 reads TGTGCCAGCAGCTCCCAAGGGATGGGGGGCTATGGCTACACCTTC. This codes for CASSSQGMGGYGYTF. The chain combines TRBV5-4 with TRBJ1-2; TRBD1 is a possible D gene (5 bases). Germline CDR1 SGHNT, CDR2 YYREEE (reference sequence). This CDR3 spans 15 amino acids. V was trimmed by 3 bases and J by 4 bases, leaving 16 bases between them.

This chain uses TRBV24-1 with TRBJ1-1, with D uncertain. Per the germline V gene, CDR1 is KGHDR and CDR2 is SFDVKD. The germline V and J ends were trimmed by 6 bases and 8 bases, with 9 bases remaining between them. The CDR3 covers 11 residues. CDR3 region: CATSRGLEAFF. The DNA for the CDR3 is TGTGCCACCAGTCGTGGGCTCGAAGCTTTCTTT.

The chain couples TRBV9 to TRBJ2-2, with TRBD1 identical over 7 bases. With 5 bases clipped from V and 0 bases from J, the junction kept 7 bases outside the gene matches. This CDR3 contains 16 residues. CDR1 and CDR2 (germline): SGDLS, YYNGEE. The DNA of the CDR3 is TGTGCCAGCAGTCGGGGTGGGACAGCGAACACCGGGGAGCTGTTTTTT. Its translation is CASSRGGTANTGELFF.

A note on this clone: In the same sample, other DNA sequences code for this CDR3. V and J are TRBV6-5 and TRBJ1-2; no firm D call. Germline V CDR1 and CDR2: MNHEY, SVGAGI. This CDR3 contains 14 residues. Between the trimmed V and J ends, which lost 5 bases and 0 bases, there was a span of 10 bases. The CDR3 loop reads CASSLQPPNYGYTF. The CDR3, as DNA: TGTGCCAGCAGTCTACAGCCTCCTAACTATGGCTACACCTTC.

The chain has TRBV3-1 (or the pseudogene TRBV3-2) and TRBJ2-1, with 12 bases matching TRBD2. V lost 3 bases to trimming and J lost 6 bases; unmatched junction nucleotides: 6. The germline V gene has CDR1 LGHDT and CDR2 YNNKEL (reference sequence). This CDR3 region has 16 residues. As DNA, the CDR3 is TGTGCCAGCAGCCATTGGACTAGCGGGACGTCCAATGAGCAGTTCTTC. Its translation is CASSHWTSGTSNEQFF.

The chain combines TRBV11-2 with TRBJ1-5; TRBD1 agrees at 7 bases. The V gene end was trimmed by 5 bases and the J gene end by 4 bases; junction bases not matched to a gene: 2. CDR1 and CDR2 (germline): SGHAT, FQNNGV. The CDR3 is 13 amino acids. CDR3 bases: TGTGCCAGCAGCCAGACAGGGAATCAGCCCCAGCATTTT. This codes for CASSQTGNQPQHF.

The genes are TRBV6-5 and TRBJ1-2; possible D gene TRBD1, 6 bases. CDR1 is MNHEY and CDR2 is SVGAGI in the germline V gene. Trimming cost V 4 bases and J 7 bases, with 13 bases left between them. This CDR3 is built from 13 residues. The CDR3 region is CASSFRGSGGYTF. The CDR3 DNA sequence: TGTGCCAGCAGTTTCAGGGGTTCCGGTGGCTACACCTTC.

The chain couples TRBV28 to TRBJ1-4; perhaps TRBD1 as D (6 bases). Germline V gene data show CDR1 as MDHEN and CDR2 as SYDVKM. CDR3 length equals 15 residues. V dropped 6 bases and J dropped 3 bases, with 14 bases sitting between them. The CDR3 spells CASSSRGQANEKLFF. The CDR3 bases are TGTGCCAGCAGCTCCAGGGGTCAGGCTAATGAAAAACTGTTTTTT.

This sequence joins TRBV3-1 (or the pseudogene TRBV3-2) and TRBJ2-5; D may be TRBD2 (7 bases). Deletions cut 6 bases from V and 3 bases from J, with 17 bases between. Germline V gene sequence: CDR1 LGHDT, CDR2 YNNKEL (reference sequence). The CDR3 is 15 residues long. DNA for the CDR3: TGTGCCAGCAGAGTATCCGGGGGGCCGAAAGAGACCCAGTACTTC. It translates to CASRVSGGPKETQYF.

The chain couples TRBV6-5 to TRBJ1-2, with TRBD1 as a possible D gene (5 bases). Germline V lookup: CDR1 MNHEY, CDR2 SVGAGI. V lost 4 bases and J 8 bases, leaving 8 bases between the germline ends. The CDR3 has 11 amino acids. The chain's CDR3 is CASSSGGGYTF. In DNA, the CDR3 is TGTGCCAGCAGTTCTGGGGGGGGCTACACCTTC.

The rearrangement links TRBV25-1 to TRBJ1-4, with 9 bases aligning to TRBD1. The J segment lost 2 bases and the V segment lost 4 bases, leaving 8 bases of the junction unmatched. Per the germline V gene, CDR1 is MGHDK and CDR2 is SYGVNS. The CDR3 loop spans 17 amino acids. CDR3 sequence reads: CASSGLQGARTNEKLFF. As DNA, the CDR3 is TGTGCCAGCAGTGGGCTACAGGGGGCTCGGACTAATGAAAAACTGTTTTTT.

The rearrangement joins TRBV10-3 to TRBJ2-2; D is perhaps TRBD1 (7 bases). Trimming left V 1 base short and J 4 bases short, with 13 bases between. The CDR3 has 16 amino acids. Per the germline V gene, CDR1 is ENHRY and CDR2 is SYGVKD. The CDR3 DNA is TGTGCCATCAGTGAGTTTGGAGGGGGCCCCACCGGGGAGCTGTTTTTT. It codes for CAISEFGGGPTGELFF.

This chain links TRBV6-2 or TRBV6-3 with TRBJ2-1; TRBD2 aligns across 11 bases. This CDR3 spans 16 amino acids. Germline CDR1 is MNHEY and CDR2 is SVGEGT. With 0 bases clipped from V and 4 bases from J, the junction kept 2 bases outside the gene matches. CDR3 nucleotide sequence: TGTGCCAGCAGTTACTCTGTAGCGGGGGGGTACAATGAGCAGTTCTTC. Its protein product is CASSYSVAGGYNEQFF.

J is TRBJ2-2 and V is TRBV24-1; 8 bases align to TRBD2. V trimming: 0 bases; J trimming: 5 bases; junction bases outside the gene matches: 7. This CDR3 spans 17 amino acids. Per germline, CDR1 KGHDR and CDR2 SFDVKD. The CDR3 sequence is CATSDLNGRAGTGELFF. CDR3 coding DNA: TGTGCCACCAGTGATTTGAACGGGAGGGCCGGGACCGGGGAGCTGTTTTTT.

This chain joins TRBV3-1 (or the pseudogene TRBV3-2) and TRBJ2-5; D might be TRBD2 (5 bases). Germline V gene sequence: CDR1 LGHDT, CDR2 YNNKEL (reference sequence). This CDR3 contains 14 residues. Between the trimmed V and J ends, which lost 5 bases and 5 bases, there was a span of 15 bases. In nucleotides, the CDR3 is TGTGCCAGCAGCTCGGGAAAGGGAAAGGAGACCCAGTACTTC. Protein sequence: CASSSGKGKETQYF.

For this clone: This same CDR3 is encoded by further DNA sequences in the sample. J is TRBJ2-5 and V is TRBV19, with D possibly being TRBD2 (5 bases). Per the germline V gene, CDR1 is LNHDA and CDR2 is SQIVND (reference sequence). CDR3 size: 13 residues. With 3 bases removed from V and 3 bases from J, the gap between germline ends came to 8 bases. The CDR3 DNA follows: TGTGCCAGTAGTATCCCCGGGGAAGAGACCCAGTACTTC. Protein product: CASSIPGEETQYF.

The chain employs TRBV7-9 and TRBJ2-7; 10 bases fit TRBD1. The junction had 5 bases not matched to a gene; V was cut back by 5 bases and J by 4 bases. Germline CDR1 and CDR2: SEHNR and FQNEAQ (reference sequence). The CDR3 has 14 amino acids. CDR3 sequence: CASSRDRGRYEQYF. CDR3 DNA: TGTGCCAGCAGCCGGGACAGGGGAAGGTACGAGCAGTACTTC.

This rearrangement joins TRBV5-1 to TRBJ2-5, with D uncertain. In germline, CDR1 is SGHRS, CDR2 YFSETQ. Trimming removed 0 bases at V and 3 bases at J, with 6 bases between. The CDR3 has 13 residues. CDR3 sequence: CASSLGLEETQYF. DNA for the CDR3: TGCGCCAGCAGCTTGGGACTGGAAGAGACCCAGTACTTC. Together with reference TRBV5-1 and TRBJ2-5, the CDR3 gives the full variable domain: KAGVTQTPRYLIKTRGQQVTLSCSPISGHRSVSWYQQTPGQGLQFLFEYFSETQRNKGNFPGRFSGRQFSNSRSEMNVSTLELGDSALYLCASSLGLEETQYFGPGTRLLVL.

The rearrangement links TRBV4-2 to TRBJ2-3; 11 nucleotides match TRBD1. Unmatched junction bases numbered 4, after V lost 3 bases and J lost 2 bases. The CDR3 is made up of 16 amino acids. The germline CDR1 and CDR2 sequences are LGHNA and YNFKEQ. Here the CDR3 DNA reads TGTGCCAGCAGCCATGGGACAGGGGGAGACACAGATACGCAGTATTTT. This translates into CASSHGTGGDTDTQYF.

The chain combines TRBV12-3 or TRBV12-4 with TRBJ2-2, with TRBD1 as a possible D gene (6 bases). With 6 bases removed from V and 5 bases from J, the gap between germline ends came to 10 bases. This CDR3 has 13 residues. In DNA form, the CDR3 reads TGTGCCAGCAGCGTCGGACAGACCGGGGAGCTGTTTTTT. It yields the protein CASSVGQTGELFF.

This chain uses TRBV3-1 (or the pseudogene TRBV3-2) with TRBJ1-6; D not certain. Trimming removed 4 bases at V and 6 bases at J, with 13 bases between. Per germline, CDR1 LGHDT and CDR2 YNNKEL (reference sequence). The CDR3 covers 15 residues. CDR3 DNA: TGTGCCAGCAGCCCAGTGGGAGATGGTAATTCACCCCTCCACTTT. Translating it yields CASSPVGDGNSPLHF.

J is TRBJ2-3 and V is TRBV2; no clear D. There are 13 residues in the CDR3. Germline CDR1 reads SNHLY; CDR2 reads FYNNEI. Trimming shortened V by 7 bases and J by 2 bases, and 10 bases separated the two germline ends. Here the CDR3 reads CASKVQNTDTQYF. The CDR3 nucleotides read TGTGCCAGCAAGGTACAGAACACAGATACGCAGTATTTT. The whole variable domain, filled in from reference TRBV2 and TRBJ2-3, reads EPEVTQTPSHQVTQMGQEVILRCVPISNHLYFYWYRQILGQKVEFLVSFYNNEISEKSEIFDDQFSVERPDGSNFTLKIRSTKLEDSAMYFCASKVQNTDTQYFGPGTRLTVL.

This rearrangement joins TRBV15 to TRBJ2-3; D is undetermined. Trimming took 5 bases from V and 6 from J, leaving 9 bases between them. The CDR3 is 12 amino acids. The germline CDR1 and CDR2 sequences are LNHNV and YYDKDF (reference sequence). The CDR3 loop is CATSLFEDTQYF. DNA for the CDR3: TGTGCCACCAGCTTGTTTGAGGATACGCAGTATTTT.

This chain connects TRBV4-1 to TRBJ2-5; D gene uncertain. CDR1 MGHRA and CDR2 YSYEKL come from the germline V gene. The CDR3 is 16 residues long. Trimming cost V 0 bases and J 5 bases, with 16 bases left between them. CDR3 sequence: CASSQDRSPVLETQYF. In nucleotides, the CDR3 is TGCGCCAGCAGCCAAGATCGATCGCCGGTATTGGAGACCCAGTACTTC.